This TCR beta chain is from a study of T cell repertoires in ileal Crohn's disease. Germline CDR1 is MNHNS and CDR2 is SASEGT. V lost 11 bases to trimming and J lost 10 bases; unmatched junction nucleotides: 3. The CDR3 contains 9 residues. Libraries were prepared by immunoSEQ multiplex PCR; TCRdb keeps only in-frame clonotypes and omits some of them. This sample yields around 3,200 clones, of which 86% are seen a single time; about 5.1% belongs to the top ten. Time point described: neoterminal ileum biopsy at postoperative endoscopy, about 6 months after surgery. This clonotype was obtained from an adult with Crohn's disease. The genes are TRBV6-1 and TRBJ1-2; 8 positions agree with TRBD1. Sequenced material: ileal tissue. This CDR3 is CAGQGPYTF. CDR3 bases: TGTGCCGGACAGGGACCCTACACCTTC.